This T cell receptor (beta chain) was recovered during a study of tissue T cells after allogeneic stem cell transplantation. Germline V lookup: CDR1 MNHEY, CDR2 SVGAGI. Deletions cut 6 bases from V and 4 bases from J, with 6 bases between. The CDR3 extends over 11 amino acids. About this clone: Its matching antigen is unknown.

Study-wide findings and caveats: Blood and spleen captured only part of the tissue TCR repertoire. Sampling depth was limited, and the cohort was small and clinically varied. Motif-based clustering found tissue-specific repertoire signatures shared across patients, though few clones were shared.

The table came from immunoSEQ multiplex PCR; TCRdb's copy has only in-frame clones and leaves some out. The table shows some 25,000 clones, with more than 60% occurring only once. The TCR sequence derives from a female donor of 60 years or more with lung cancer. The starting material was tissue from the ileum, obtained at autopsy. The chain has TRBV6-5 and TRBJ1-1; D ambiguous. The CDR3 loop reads CASRTGTEAFF. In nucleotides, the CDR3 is TGTGCCAGCAGGACGGGCACTGAAGCTTTCTTT.